This T cell receptor (beta chain) was captured in a study of blood T cells in healthy people across ages. The CDR3 sequence is 13 residues long. Germline-derived CDR1 and CDR2 are MNHEY and SMNVEV (reference sequence). Then a second PCR, running about 6 to 12 cycles, was carried out with a sample-barcoded 5' primer and a J-beta primer mix. From the 5' RACE reads, TCRdb called clonotypes with MiXCR, one entry per CDR3 protein. This repertoire shows 550,000 to 700,000 distinct CDR3 sequences, roughly 29% found once; its top ten account for about 18%. A few counts support this clonotype. This clonotype was sampled from a woman aged 70 to 79 in good health. The V gene is TRBV27, the J gene TRBJ2-1; 9 nucleotides match TRBD2. The DNA end favors TRBJ2-5, so the J call may be wrong. Sequencing input: blood. The DNA of the CDR3 is TGTGCCAGCAGGGGGACTAGCTTGGAGACCCAGTACTTC. Translating gives CASRGTSLETQYF.